This T cell receptor (beta chain) appears in the sequencing data of a study of cytomegalovirus exposure and HLA in healthy donors. The study, taken as a whole, reports: Available immune exposure information covered CMV serostatus only. A few of the chains that were CMV-associated were confirmed in vitro to be specific for CMV antigens.

Per germline, CDR1 LNHNV and CDR2 YYDKDF (reference sequence). The V gene lost 1 base and the J gene lost 4 bases, with 19 bases spanning the gap. The CDR3 has 17 amino acids. The PCR ran on 60 Vbeta and 13 Jbeta primers. Assay used: immunoSEQ multiplex PCR; TCRdb lists only in-frame clones, some missing. The sample holds roughly 180,000 clones, around 75% seen once. Remarks on this clone: Antigen unknown.

The TCR sequence derives from a male donor in good health and CMV-seronegative. The chain has TRBV15 and TRBJ1-2; possible D gene TRBD1, 6 bases. The sample consisted of PBMCs. The CDR3 region has the DNA TGTGCCACCAGCAGAGTCCAGGGAGGGGGGCTGGGCTATGGCTACACCTTC. Translated: CATSRVQGGGLGYGYTF. Drawing the rest from reference TRBV15 and TRBJ1-2, the complete variable domain is DAMVIQNPRYQVTQFGKPVTLSCSQTLNHNVMYWYQQKSSQAPKLLFHYYDKDFNNEADTPDNFQSRRPNTSFCFLDIRSPGLGDTAMYLCATSRVQGGGLGYGYTFGSGTRLTVV.